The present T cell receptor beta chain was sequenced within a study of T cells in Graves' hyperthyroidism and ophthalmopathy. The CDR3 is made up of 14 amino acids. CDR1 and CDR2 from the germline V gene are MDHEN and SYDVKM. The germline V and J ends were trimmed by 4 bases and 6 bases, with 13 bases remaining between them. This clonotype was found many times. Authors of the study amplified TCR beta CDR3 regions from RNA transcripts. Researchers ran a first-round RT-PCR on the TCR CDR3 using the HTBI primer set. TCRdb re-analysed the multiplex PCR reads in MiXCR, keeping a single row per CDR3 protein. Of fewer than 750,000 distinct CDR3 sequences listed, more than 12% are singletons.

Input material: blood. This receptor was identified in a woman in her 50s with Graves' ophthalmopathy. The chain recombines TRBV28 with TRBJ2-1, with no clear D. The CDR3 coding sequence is TGTGCCAGCAGTTCCATCCGCGGTGGCAATGAGCAGTTCTTC. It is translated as CASSSIRGGNEQFF.